This TCR beta chain is drawn from a study of PD-1 blockade in classical Hodgkin lymphoma. Indicated time point: newly diagnosed, previously untreated cHL patient sample. Study-wide points: Repertoire differences lack defined causes, possibly disease activity or prior therapy.

Assay: immunoSEQ multiplex PCR; the TCRdb copy retains only in-frame clones and omits some. This sample has 17,000 or so clones, with about 83% found just once. As regards this clone: Antigen unknown.

This CDR3 is built from 14 residues. The germline CDR1 and CDR2 sequences are PRHDT and FYEKMQ (reference sequence). V lost 3 bases, J lost 3 bases, and 4 bases stayed unmatched. The sequenced sample consisted of peripheral blood mononuclear cells (PBMCs). This rearrangement joins TRBV13 to TRBJ2-7, with 8 nucleotides matching TRBD1. The sequence came from a human donor with classical Hodgkin lymphoma. CDR3 sequence: CASSFGTGDYEQYF. The DNA of the CDR3 is TGTGCCAGCAGCTTTGGGACAGGCGACTACGAGCAGTACTTC.